This T cell receptor (beta chain) was identified during a study of cytomegalovirus exposure and HLA in healthy donors. Primers: 60 Vbeta forward and 13 Jbeta reverse. Clones were read by immunoSEQ multiplex PCR, and TCRdb kept only the in-frame ones, dropping some. Of approximately 81,000 clones in the sample, approximately 84% were seen once. The length of the CDR3 is 16 residues. Trimming cost V 3 bases and J 0 bases, with 14 bases left between them. CDR1 and CDR2 (germline): SGHAT, FQNNGV. The receptor was derived from a woman aged 45-60 years in good health and CMV-seronegative. The sample comprised PBMCs. The chain carries TRBV11-2 and TRBJ1-1; TRBD1 is a possible D gene (5 bases). CDR3 in amino acids: CASSFGLVGVNTEAFF. The CDR3 DNA is TGTGCCAGCAGCTTTGGGCTGGTAGGGGTGAACACTGAAGCTTTCTTT.